This is a list of T cell receptor beta chains from one sample in a study of blood T cell repertoires in COVID-19. This table comes from immunoSEQ multiplex PCR, and its TCRdb copy is limited to in-frame clones, with some not included. This table holds about 150,000 clones, 82% found once. The sequenced sample was peripheral blood. The receptor source for this set is a woman aged 80 or over with active or convalescent COVID-19. CDR3s include the opening cysteine and the closing phenylalanine or tryptophan. The D gene is left open where the match is weak. For some rows the clone size is stated as once, few or many, or as a class when expanded; others skip it.

>TRBV7-9|NA|TRBJ1-1|NA
TGTGCCAGCAGCTCACAGGGAAACACTGAAGCTTTCTTT
CASSSQGNTEAFF
>TRBV25-1|NA|TRBJ1-2|TRBD1
TGTGCCAGCAGTGAATCAGGGGGACCATATGGCTACACCTTC
CASSESGGPYGYTF
>TRBV5-1|NA|TRBJ2-1|NA
TGCGCCAGCAGCCCTAACTACAATGAGCAGTTCTTC
CASSPNYNEQFF
>TRBV9|NA|TRBJ2-3|TRBD1
TGTGCCAGCAGCCCTCGACAGGGGGCACTAACAGATACGCAGTATTTT
CASSPRQGALTDTQYF
>TRBV27|NA|TRBJ2-7|TRBD2
TGTGCCAGCAGGCAAACTAGCGGGACCTCCTACGAGCAGTACTTC
CASRQTSGTSYEQYF
>TRBV6-1|NA|TRBJ1-3|NA
TGTGCCAGCAGTGGGGGCCTCGTCGGCTTTGGAAACACCATATATTTT
CASSGGLVGFGNTIYF
>TRBV6-5|NA|TRBJ1-4|TRBD1
TGTGCCAGTTCTAGGGCCGGGACAGGGGATGAAAAACTGTTTTTT
CASSRAGTGDEKLFF
>TRBV3-1/TRBV3-2|NA|TRBJ1-6|NA
TGTGCCAGCAGCCAATCGTTCCAGGGGTTAGATAATTCACCCCTCCACTTT
CASSQSFQGLDNSPLHF
>TRBV9|many|TRBJ1-5|TRBD1
TGTGCCAGCAGCGTTTCAGGGGGGACTTATCAGCCCCAGCATTTT
CASSVSGGTYQPQHF
>TRBV5-1|few|TRBJ2-3|NA
TGCGCCAGCAGCTTTGGGACACCCCGGGATACGCAGTATTTT
CASSFGTPRDTQYF
>TRBV15|NA|TRBJ2-5|NA
TGTGCCACCAGCAGAGACATAGTGCGGAGGCAAGAGACCCAGTACTTC
CATSRDIVRRQETQYF
>TRBV7-6|NA|TRBJ2-1|TRBD1
TGTGCCAGCAGCTTTGGGACCAGGGGGCTGGGGAATGAGCAGTTCTTC
CASSFGTRGLGNEQFF
>TRBV6-5|NA|TRBJ1-1|TRBD1
TGTGCCAGCAGGCCCGACAGGGGATGGAACACTGAAGCTTTCTTT
CASRPDRGWNTEAFF
>TRBV28|NA|TRBJ1-1|NA
TGTGCCAGCAGTTTTTCTCCAGGGACTCTCACTGAAGCTTTCTTT
CASSFSPGTLTEAFF
>TRBV27|NA|TRBJ2-4|NA
TGTGCCAGCACTTCCTCGTCCCAAAACATTCAGTACTTC
CASTSSSQNIQYF
>TRBV7-8|once|TRBJ1-2|TRBD1
TGTGCCAGCAGCTTAATGTTGGGACAGGGGGCGCACGGCTACACCTTC
CASSLMLGQGAHGYTF
>TRBV15|NA|TRBJ2-7|NA
TGTGCCACCAGCACGCCCGGGCCCTCTCCGGGGGAGCAGTACTTC
CATSTPGPSPGEQYF
>TRBV7-8|NA|TRBJ2-5|TRBD2
TGTGCCAGCAGCTTAGTACTAGCGGGAGGGGAGACCCAGTACTTC
CASSLVLAGGETQYF
>TRBV2|NA|TRBJ2-5|TRBD2
TGTGCCAGCAGTGGGGGTAGCGGGAGGGCCAAGGGGGAGACCCAGTACTTC
CASSGGSGRAKGETQYF
>TRBV24-1|NA|TRBJ2-2|NA
TGTGCCACCAGTGATTTCACCAGAAACACCGGGGAGCTGTTTTTT
CATSDFTRNTGELFF
>TRBV3-1/TRBV3-2|once|TRBJ2-2|NA
TGTGCCAGCAGCCGTACAGGCGAGGGGGAGCTGTTTTTT
CASSRTGEGELFF
>TRBV5-1|once|TRBJ2-3|NA
TGCGCCAGCAGCTTGTATTTTACGGGAGCCCCCACAGATACGCAGTATTTT
CASSLYFTGAPTDTQYF
>TRBV28|NA|TRBJ2-7|TRBD1
TGTGCCAGCAGTCCCCTGGACAGGGAGTCCCACGAGCAGTACTTC
CASSPLDRESHEQYF
>TRBV29-1|NA|TRBJ2-6|TRBD2
TGCAGCGTGGGGGGGTTTGGGGCCAACGTCCTGACTTTC
CSVGGFGANVLTF
>TRBV28|NA|TRBJ2-3|TRBD2
TGTGCCAGCAGTCTGCCGGGACTAGCGGGAAAAGATACGCAGTATTTT
CASSLPGLAGKDTQYF
>TRBV7-3|NA|TRBJ2-1|NA
TGTGCCAGCAGCTTAAGTCGGGATTCCTACAATGAGCAGTTCTTC
CASSLSRDSYNEQFF
>TRBV9|NA|TRBJ2-1|NA
TGTGCCAGCAGCGTACCGTTGTCTGGGGGAGGTTCCTACAATGAGCAGTTCTTC
CASSVPLSGGGSYNEQFF
>TRBV7-2|NA|TRBJ2-7|NA
TGTGCCAGCAGCTCCTTATACGAGCAGTACTTC
CASSSLYEQYF
>TRBV6-6|NA|TRBJ2-5|NA
TGTGCCGGGACTGGAGGGGAGACCCAGTACTTC
CAGTGGETQYF
>TRBV6-5|once|TRBJ1-5|NA
TGTGCCAGCAGCCGGACAGGCAATCAGCCCCAGCATTTT
CASSRTGNQPQHF